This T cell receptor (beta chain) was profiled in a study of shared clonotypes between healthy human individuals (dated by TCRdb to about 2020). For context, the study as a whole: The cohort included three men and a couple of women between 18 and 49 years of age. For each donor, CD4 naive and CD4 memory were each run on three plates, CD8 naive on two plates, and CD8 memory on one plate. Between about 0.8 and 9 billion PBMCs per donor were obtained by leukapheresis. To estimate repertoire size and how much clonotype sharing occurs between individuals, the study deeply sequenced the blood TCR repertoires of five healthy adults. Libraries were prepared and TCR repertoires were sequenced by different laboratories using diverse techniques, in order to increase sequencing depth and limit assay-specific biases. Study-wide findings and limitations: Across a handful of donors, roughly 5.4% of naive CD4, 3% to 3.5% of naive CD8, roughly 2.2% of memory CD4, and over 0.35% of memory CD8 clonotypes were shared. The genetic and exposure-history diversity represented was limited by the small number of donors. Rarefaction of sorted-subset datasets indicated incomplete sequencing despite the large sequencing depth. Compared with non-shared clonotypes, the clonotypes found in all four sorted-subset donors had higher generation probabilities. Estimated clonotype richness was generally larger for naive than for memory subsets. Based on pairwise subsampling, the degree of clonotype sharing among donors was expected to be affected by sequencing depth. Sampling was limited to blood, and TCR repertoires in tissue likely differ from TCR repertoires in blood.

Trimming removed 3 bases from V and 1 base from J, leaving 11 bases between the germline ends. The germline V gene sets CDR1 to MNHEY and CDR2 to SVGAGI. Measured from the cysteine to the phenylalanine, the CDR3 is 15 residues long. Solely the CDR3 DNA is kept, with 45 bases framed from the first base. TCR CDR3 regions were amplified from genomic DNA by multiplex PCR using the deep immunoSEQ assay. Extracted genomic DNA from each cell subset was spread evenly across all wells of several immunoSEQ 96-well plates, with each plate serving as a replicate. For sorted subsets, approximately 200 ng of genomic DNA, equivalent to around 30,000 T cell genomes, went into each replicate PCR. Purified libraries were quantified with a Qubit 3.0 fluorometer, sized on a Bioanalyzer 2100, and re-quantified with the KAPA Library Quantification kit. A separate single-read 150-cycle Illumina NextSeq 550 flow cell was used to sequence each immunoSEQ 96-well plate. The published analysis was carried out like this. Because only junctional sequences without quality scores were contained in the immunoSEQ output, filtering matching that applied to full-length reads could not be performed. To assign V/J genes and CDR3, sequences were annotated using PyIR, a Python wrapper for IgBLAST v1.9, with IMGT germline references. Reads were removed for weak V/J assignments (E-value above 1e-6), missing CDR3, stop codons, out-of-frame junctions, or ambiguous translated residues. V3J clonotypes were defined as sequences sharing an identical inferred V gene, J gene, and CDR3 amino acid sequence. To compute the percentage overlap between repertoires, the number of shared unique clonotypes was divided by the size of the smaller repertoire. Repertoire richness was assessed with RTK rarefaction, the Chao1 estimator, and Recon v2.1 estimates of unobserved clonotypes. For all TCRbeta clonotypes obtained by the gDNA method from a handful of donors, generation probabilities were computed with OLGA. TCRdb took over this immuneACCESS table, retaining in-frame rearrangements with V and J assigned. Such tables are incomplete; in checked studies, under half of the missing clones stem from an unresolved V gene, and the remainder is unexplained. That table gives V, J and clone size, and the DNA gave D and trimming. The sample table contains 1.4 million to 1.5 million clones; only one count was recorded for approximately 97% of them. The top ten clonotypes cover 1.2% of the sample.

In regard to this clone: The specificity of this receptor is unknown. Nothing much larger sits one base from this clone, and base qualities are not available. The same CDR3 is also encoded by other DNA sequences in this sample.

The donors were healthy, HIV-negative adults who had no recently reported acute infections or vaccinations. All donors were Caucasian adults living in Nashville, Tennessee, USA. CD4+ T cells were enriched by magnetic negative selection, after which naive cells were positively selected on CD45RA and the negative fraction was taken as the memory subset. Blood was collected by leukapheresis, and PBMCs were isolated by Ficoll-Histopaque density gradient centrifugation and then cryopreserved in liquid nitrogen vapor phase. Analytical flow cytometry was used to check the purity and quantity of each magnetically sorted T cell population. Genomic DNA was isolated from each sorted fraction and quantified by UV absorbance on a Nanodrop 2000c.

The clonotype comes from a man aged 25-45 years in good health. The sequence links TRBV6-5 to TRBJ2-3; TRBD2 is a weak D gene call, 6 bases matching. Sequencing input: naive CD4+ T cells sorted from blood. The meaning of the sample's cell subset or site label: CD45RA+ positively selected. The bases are TGTGCCAGCAGTTATTTCGGGGAGGGCACAGATACGCAGTATTTT. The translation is CASSYFGEGTDTQYF.